This T cell receptor (beta chain) originates from a study of CXCR3-negative and CXCR3-positive naive CD8 T cells. General study findings and limits: Against CXCR3-negative naive cells, CXCR3-positive naive cells showed more hydrophobic TRB CDR3s. TRBV-TRBJ usage matched between naive CXCR3-negative and CXCR3-positive cells but not between memory cells.

Libraries were UMI-labeled 5' RACE TRB cDNA. Each CDR3 protein gets one entry in TCRdb, which reprocessed the 5' RACE reads and gives no DNA. This sample carries 84,000 or so distinct CDR3 sequences, with approximately 0.6% going to the ten biggest clones. On this clonotype: Antigen unknown.

CD45RO-CCR7+CD27+CD95- marked naive CD8+ T cells. The CDR3 spans 11 residues. Germline loops: CDR1 MNHEY, CDR2 SVGAGI. Sequencing used naive CXCR3+ CD8+ T cells from blood. Subset specified: CD45RO-CCR7+CD27+CD95- naive CD8+ T cells expressing CXCR3 (TNR3+). The receptor was derived from a human donor in good health. Some clones in this sample may be carry-over from other donors' samples. V usage is TRBV6-5 and J usage is TRBJ1-1. Here the CDR3 reads CASSDFTEAFF.